Presented here are 16 T cell receptor beta chains from one specimen sequenced in a study of PD-1 blockade in classical Hodgkin lymphoma. Sequencing was performed with immunoSEQ multiplex PCR; in TCRdb, only in-frame clones are kept and a portion is missing. The data hold under 95,000 clones, with about 93% observed a single time. There was relapse after autologous stem cell transplantation in every patient, and there was variation in brentuximab vedotin exposure. The sequencing here drew on peripheral blood mononuclear cells (PBMCs), taken at baseline. The receptors derive from a human donor with classical Hodgkin lymphoma.

The chain combines TRBV11-2 with TRBJ2-5; D not resolved. The V end was cut by 3 bases, the J end by 0 bases, with 5 bases between. CDR1 SGHAT and CDR2 FQNNGV come from the germline V gene. This CDR3 region has 13 residues. The CDR3 loop reads CASSLQNQETQYF. The CDR3 DNA sequence: TGTGCCAGCAGCTTGCAGAACCAAGAGACCCAGTACTTC.

V usage is TRBV2 and J usage is TRBJ2-7; the D is unclear. Trimming left V 2 bases short and J 7 bases short, with 3 bases between. The V gene's germline CDR1 is SNHLY and CDR2 FYNNEI. This CDR3 is 10 amino acids long. Written as DNA, the CDR3 is TGTGCCAGCAGTGAACTGGAGCAGTACTTC. This sequence encodes CASSELEQYF.

V usage is TRBV6-1 and J usage is TRBJ1-2; 7 bases fit TRBD1. V trimming: 3 bases; J trimming: 5 bases; junction bases outside the gene matches: 9. This CDR3 contains 15 residues. The germline V gene has CDR1 MNHNS and CDR2 SASEGT. The CDR3 region has the DNA TGTGCCAGCAGTGAGGGGCCGGACAGGTATTATGGCTACACCTTC. Translation gives CASSEGPDRYYGYTF.

The chain employs TRBV28 and TRBJ2-1, with 8 bases lining up with TRBD1. Per germline, CDR1 MDHEN and CDR2 SYDVKM. CDR3 length equals 12 residues. The V and J ends lost 7 bases and 10 bases, in that order; junction bases with no gene match: 6. The CDR3 is CASTSGGLEQFF. For the CDR3, the DNA is TGTGCCAGCACCTCAGGGGGCCTAGAGCAGTTCTTC.

The rearrangement joins TRBV19 to TRBJ2-5, with D unresolved. Looked up from germline, CDR1 is LNHDA and CDR2 is SQIVND (reference sequence). The CDR3 spans 13 residues. V was trimmed by 9 bases and J by 2 bases, leaving 13 bases between them. The CDR3 reads CASRIKGQETQYF. The CDR3 bases are TGTGCCAGCAGAATTAAGGGTCAAGAGACCCAGTACTTC.

This clone was detected only once. The chain couples TRBV19 to TRBJ2-2; 11 bases line up with TRBD2. Germline trimming cut 4 bases from V and 5 bases from J; bases unmatched to any gene: 6. Germline V gene data show CDR1 as LNHDA and CDR2 as SQIVND (reference sequence). This CDR3 has 16 amino acids. This CDR3 is CASSTIAGGPTGELFF. Written as DNA, the CDR3 is TGTGCCAGTAGTACGATAGCGGGGGGGCCGACCGGGGAGCTGTTTTTT.

V usage is TRBV10-3 and J usage is TRBJ2-5; D not resolved. Germline CDR1 ENHRY, CDR2 SYGVKD. Trimming shortened V by 8 bases and J by 2 bases, and 6 bases separated the two germline ends. The CDR3 length is 11 residues. CDR3: CAILVQETQYF. The CDR3 bases are TGTGCCATCCTGGTACAAGAGACCCAGTACTTC.

This clone was observed at least ten times. In DNA form, the CDR3 reads TGCGCCAGCACCACGTCTGACAGGGTCCATGGCTACACCTTC. This sequence encodes CASTTSDRVHGYTF. J is TRBJ1-2 and V is TRBV5-1, with 7 bases aligning to TRBD1. This CDR3 is 14 amino acids long. CDR1 is SGHRS and CDR2 is YFSETQ in the germline V gene. Unmatched junction bases numbered 11, after V lost 6 bases and J lost 6 bases. Full variable domain (outside the CDR3, taken from reference TRBV5-1 and TRBJ1-2): KAGVTQTPRYLIKTRGQQVTLSCSPISGHRSVSWYQQTPGQGLQFLFEYFSETQRNKGNFPGRFSGRQFSNSRSEMNVSTLELGDSALYLCASTTSDRVHGYTFGSGTRLTVV.

This chain joins TRBV9 and TRBJ2-7, with TRBD2 matching 11 bases. The germline V gene has CDR1 SGDLS and CDR2 YYNGEE. V shed 0 bases, J shed 5 bases, and the junction held 4 bases outside the gene matches. CDR3 length: 15 residues. CDR3 nucleotide sequence: TGTGCCAGCAGCGTAGGACTAGCGGGAAGGGACGAGCAGTACTTC. Protein: CASSVGLAGRDEQYF.

This clone was counted a single time. The chain uses TRBV7-9 and TRBJ1-1; 8 bases line up with TRBD1. The junction had 3 bases not matched to a gene; V was cut back by 1 base and J by 5 bases. Looked up from germline, CDR1 is SEHNR and CDR2 is FQNEAQ (reference sequence). The CDR3 spans 14 residues. CDR3 sequence (DNA): TGTGCCAGCAGCTTAGTTGACAGGGGTACTGAAGCTTTCTTT. Translation gives CASSLVDRGTEAFF.

The chain couples TRBV5-1 to TRBJ2-1; D is possibly TRBD1 (7 bases). Germline loops: CDR1 SGHRS, CDR2 YFSETQ. The CDR3 has 14 amino acids. Trimming pared 4 bases from V and 8 bases from J, leaving 16 bases between. Here the CDR3 DNA reads TGCGCCAGCAGCCCCCCAGGGGGGTGGCATGAGCAGTTCTTC. Protein sequence: CASSPPGGWHEQFF. The variable domain in full, completed from reference TRBV5-1 and TRBJ2-1, reads KAGVTQTPRYLIKTRGQQVTLSCSPISGHRSVSWYQQTPGQGLQFLFEYFSETQRNKGNFPGRFSGRQFSNSRSEMNVSTLELGDSALYLCASSPPGGWHEQFFGPGTRLTVL.

The V and J genes are TRBV11-2 and TRBJ2-5, with a tentative D call TRBD2 (6 bases). The J call may be in error: the DNA end matches TRBJ2-7 better. The length of the CDR3 is 13 residues. Germline lookup yields CDR1 SGHAT and CDR2 FQNNGV. The DNA of the CDR3 is TGTGCCAGCAGCTCCGGGACTTACTACGAGCAGTACTTC. It specifies CASSSGTYYEQYF.

The chain has TRBV5-1 and TRBJ2-5, with no clear D. With 2 bases removed from V and 5 bases from J, the gap between germline ends came to 19 bases. The CDR3 is 16 residues long. Germline V gene sequence: CDR1 SGHRS, CDR2 YFSETQ. The CDR3 sequence is CASSFTQETRWETQYF. CDR3 nucleotide sequence: TGCGCCAGCAGCTTCACCCAGGAAACGCGGTGGGAGACCCAGTACTTC.

V usage is TRBV18 and J usage is TRBJ2-3, with D unresolved. The CDR3 totals 12 residues. The germline gives CDR1 KGHSH, CDR2 LQKENI. Trimming took 8 bases from V and 0 from J, leaving 6 bases between them. CDR3 in amino acids: CASRPSTDTQYF. The CDR3 nucleotides are TGTGCCAGCAGACCTAGCACAGATACGCAGTATTTT.

The chain couples TRBV11-3 to TRBJ1-1; 8 bases agree with TRBD1. Unmatched junction bases numbered 10, after V lost 1 base and J lost 0 bases. Germline CDR1 SGHNT, CDR2 YENEEA. The CDR3 loop spans 18 amino acids. The CDR3 spells CASSLVYPDRGMNTEAFF. The CDR3 DNA reads TGTGCCAGCAGCTTAGTTTATCCCGACAGGGGTATGAACACTGAAGCTTTCTTT.

The chain joins TRBV6-6 to TRBJ2-7, with D hard to call. In germline, CDR1 is MNHNY, CDR2 SVGAGI (reference sequence). V shed 6 bases and J shed 3 bases, with 6 bases lying between them. This CDR3 is 11 amino acids long. The CDR3: CASSLDYEQYF. The CDR3, as DNA: TGTGCCAGCAGCCTCGACTACGAGCAGTACTTC.